The 3 T cell receptor beta chains in this list originate from one sample, sequenced in a study of blood T cell repertoires in COVID-19. The assay was immunoSEQ multiplex PCR, and TCRdb's table has in-frame clones only and misses some. The sample lists some 150,000 clones, about 86% occurring once. Source material: peripheral blood. The receptors were gathered from a human donor with acute or convalescent COVID-19. The donor label of this sample is uncertain.

A few counts support this clone. The chain is built from TRBV5-6 and TRBJ2-2; 10 bases are shared with TRBD1. Germline trimming cut 4 bases from V and 2 bases from J; bases unmatched to any gene: 11. This CDR3 contains 18 residues. Germline V CDR1 and CDR2: SGHDT, YYEEEE. CDR3 coding DNA: TGTGCCAGCAGCCCATTGACAGGGGGCTGGGGTAACACCGGGGAGCTGTTTTTT. This encodes CASSPLTGGWGNTGELFF.

This chain connects TRBV5-1 to TRBJ2-3; 11 nucleotides line up with TRBD2. V gave up 7 bases and J gave up 3 bases; unmatched junction bases: 4. Germline CDR1 SGHRS, CDR2 YFSETQ. This CDR3 spans 14 amino acids. The CDR3 DNA is TGCGCCAGCGTTCGACTAGCGGGAACAGATACGCAGTATTTT. Protein: CASVRLAGTDTQYF.

The V gene is TRBV19, the J gene TRBJ1-1, with D unclear. The CDR3 loop spans 14 amino acids. The germline V gene encodes CDR1 LNHDA and CDR2 SQIVND (reference sequence). V dropped 3 bases and J dropped 0 bases, with 8 bases sitting between them. CDR3 sequence (DNA): TGTGCCAGTAGTATGGTACTCATGAACACTGAAGCTTTCTTT. Its translation: CASSMVLMNTEAFF.